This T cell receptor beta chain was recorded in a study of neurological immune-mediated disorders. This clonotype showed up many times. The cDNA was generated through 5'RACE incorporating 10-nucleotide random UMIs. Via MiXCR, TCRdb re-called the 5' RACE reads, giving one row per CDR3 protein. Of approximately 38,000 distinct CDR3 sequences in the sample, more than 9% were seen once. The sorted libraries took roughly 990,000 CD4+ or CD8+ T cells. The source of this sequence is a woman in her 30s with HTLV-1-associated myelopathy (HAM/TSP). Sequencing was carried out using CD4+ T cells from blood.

The CDR3 protein is CSGTSGADTQYF. The CDR3 region has the DNA TGCAGTGGGACTAGCGGGGCAGATACGCAGTATTTT. The chain is built from TRBV20-1 and TRBJ2-3; TRBD2 agrees at 12 bases. Germline CDR1 reads DFQATT; CDR2 reads SNEGSKA (reference sequence). CDR3 length equals 12 residues. The junction had 0 bases not matched to a gene; V was cut back by 7 bases and J by 4 bases.